This T cell receptor (beta chain) was captured in a study of PD-L1 blockade in urothelial cancer. Study-wide background: In the patient group, about 90% of the roughly 29 were males with bladder-origin urothelial cancer.

Using immunoSEQ multiplex PCR, the repertoire was profiled, and TCRdb retains in-frame clones only, with some absent. The sample has 45,000 to 50,000 clones, 79% seen once; the top ten hold roughly a tenth. As to time point: pretreatment peripheral blood. Germline trimming cut 5 bases from V and 4 bases from J; bases unmatched to any gene: 15. CDR3 length: 18 residues. Germline V lookup: CDR1 SGHVS, CDR2 FNYEAQ. Sequencing was performed on PBMCs, taken around atezolizumab (anti-PD-L1) treatment. The sequence came from a man between 70 and 80 years old with urothelial cancer. The chain recombines TRBV7-6 with TRBJ2-1; 9 bases map to TRBD2. CDR3 nucleotide sequence: TGTGCCAGCAGCCTATTGTCGAATAGCGGGAGAAAGTACAATGAGCAGTTCTTC. Encoded protein: CASSLLSNSGRKYNEQFF.